The clone carrying this TCR beta chain has only a few counts. The CDR3 extends over 15 amino acids. Trimming at V came to 5 bases and at J to 9 bases, leaving 12 bases not matched to a gene. Germline lookup yields CDR1 SGHAT and CDR2 FQNNGV. Single viable CD3+CD4+CD8-CD45RO+ cells were sorted as the memory CD4+ T cells. After thawing, CD4+ T cells were positively selected. The data were obtained in a study of memory CD4+ T cells and cytomegalovirus serostatus. Study-wide context: Healthy Belgian adult donors included about nine CMV-positive and some 24 CMV-negative people.

Per the authors' pipeline: After removing out-of-frame reads, approximately 2.2 million distinct TCRbeta sequences remained. The protocol was immunoSEQ multiplex PCR, while the TCRdb copy is restricted to in-frame clones and leaves out a portion. V and J calls and clone size are as listed in that table; D and trimming were resolved from the DNA. This sample has about 75,000 clones, with under 80% found just once. The rearrangement uses TRBV11-2 and TRBJ2-1; 8 bases agree with TRBD2. Source material: memory CD4+ T cells from blood. The sequence came from an adult in good health and CMV-seropositive. In DNA, the CDR3 is TGTGCCAGCAGCACCGGACCCGGGAGGGCGGTTGAGCAGTTCTTC. This gives the protein CASSTGPGRAVEQFF.